This T cell receptor (beta chain) was sequenced for a study of patients with pleural tuberculosis. TCRdb re-called the reads through MiXCR, storing one row per CDR3 protein. The sample consists of around 50,000 distinct CDR3 sequences, 7.3% of them appearing once. This CDR3 is 16 amino acids long. Trimming took off 7 bases at V and 5 bases at J, with 23 bases between the two ends. This sequence joins TRBV12-3 or TRBV12-4 and TRBJ1-1; D unresolved. This sequence originates from a human donor with pleural tuberculosis. Here the CDR3 reads CASNPSVAGSFTEAFF. CDR3 nucleotide sequence: TGTGCCAGCAATCCATCTGTGGCGGGCTCTTTTACTGAAGCTTTCTTT.